The T cell receptor (beta chain) under discussion was sequenced for a study of T cells in narcolepsy. Looking at the study overall: Enrolled donors included narcolepsy type 1 or type 2 patients and healthy controls.

Study-level findings and limits: Same-patient CSF and blood CD4+ T cell clonotypes included HCRT-specific and TRIB2-specific autoreactive ones.

The table came from immunoSEQ multiplex PCR; TCRdb's copy has only in-frame clones and leaves some out. Among 20,000 to 25,000 clones, over 75% were seen once, and the ten largest hold roughly a tenth. Remarks on this clone: The antigen is not known.

Material for sequencing was memory (CD45RA-) CD4+ T cells from blood. The source is a human donor in good health.

CDR3 sequence reads: CASSRSTEGNTIYF. The CDR3 DNA reads TGTGCCAGCAGTCGGTCGACAGAAGGAAACACCATATATTTT. The V gene is TRBV6-1, the J gene TRBJ1-3; perhaps TRBD1 as D (5 bases). The CDR3 contains 14 residues. Trimming stripped 5 bases from V and 4 bases from J, with 12 bases between. Germline CDR1 MNHNS, CDR2 SASEGT.